This T cell receptor (beta chain) was captured in a study of tumor and adjacent non-tumor tissue in lung cancer. Study findings and constraints: In normal lung, the top 100 clones were significantly more dominant than in tumor. Tumor tissue had significantly higher TCR diversity than normal lung. Patients with more diverse tumor TCRs had worse survival.

About this clonotype itself: Its specificity is not known. Since no conserved phenylalanine or tryptophan closes the CDR3, a read error is the likely cause.

The library came from three nested PCR rounds adapted from ARM-PCR protocols. MiXCR was run by TCRdb on the multiplex PCR reads, yielding one entry per CDR3 protein. The data contain roughly 120,000 distinct CDR3 sequences, over 75% of them singletons. The CDR3 is 13 amino acids. The germline CDR1 and CDR2 sequences are SGHNT and YENEEA. The template was RNA from unsorted bulk tissue. This clonotype was obtained from a man aged 70-80 years with non-small cell lung cancer. Sequenced sample: lung tumor tissue. The V gene is TRBV11-3, the J gene TRBJ1-1; no definite D call. CDR3 amino acids: CVSSFRRNTEAFI. The CDR3 DNA follows: TGTGTGAGCAGCTTTAGGAGGAACACTGAAGCTTTCATT.